This T cell receptor beta chain stems from a study of shared clonotypes between healthy human individuals (TCRdb year 2020). Study-wide context: A couple of women and a few men aged 18 to 49 years were included in the cohort. To estimate repertoire size and how much clonotypes are shared between individuals, the study performed deep sequencing of blood TCR repertoires from about 5 healthy adults. To increase sequencing depth and limit assay-specific biases, TCR repertoire library preparation and sequencing were carried out by different laboratories using diverse techniques. Each donor's leukapheresis produced roughly between roughly 0.85 and 9.5 billion PBMCs.

The CDR3 runs 11 amino acids, cysteine and phenylalanine included. Of all the DNA, just the CDR3 is kept, 33 bases in frame from base 1. CDR1 SNHLY and CDR2 FYNNEI are derived from the germline V gene. V is pared back by 6 bases and J by 4 bases, with 7 bases lying between the germline termini. Donors were healthy HIV-negative adults with no recently reported acute infections or vaccinations. Every donor was a Caucasian adult residing in Nashville, Tennessee, USA. In the unsorted samples, 70 million to 90 million PBMCs were counted, and genomic DNA was extracted using the QIAamp DNA Blood Mini kit. Blood was collected by leukapheresis, and PBMCs were isolated by Ficoll-Histopaque density gradient centrifugation and then cryopreserved in liquid nitrogen vapor phase. For this clone: Its cognate antigen has yet to be identified. No qualities accompany the bases; no much larger clone lies one base away.

Using the deep immunoSEQ assay, multiplex PCR amplified TCR CDR3 regions from genomic DNA. For each cell subset, the extracted genomic DNA was distributed evenly across all wells of several immunoSEQ 96-well plates, and each plate served as one replicate. For unsorted PBMC, roughly 270 ng genomic DNA, equal to roughly 32,000 T cell genomes, was loaded into each replicate PCR. Genomic DNA from unsorted PBMC was sequenced over ten immunoSEQ deep assay plates. The purified libraries were quantified using a Qubit 3.0 fluorometer, sized with a Bioanalyzer 2100, and then quantified again using the KAPA Library Quantification kit. Every immunoSEQ 96-well plate was sequenced on a separate single-read 150-cycle Illumina NextSeq 550 flow cell. Regarding the original processing steps: Because only junctional sequences without quality scores were contained in the immunoSEQ output, filtering matching that applied to full-length reads could not be performed. To assign V/J genes and CDR3, sequences were annotated using PyIR, a Python wrapper for IgBLAST v1.9, with IMGT germline references. Reads with weak V/J assignments (E-value above 1e-6), missing CDR3, stop codons, out-of-frame junctions, or ambiguous translated residues were removed. V3J clonotypes were defined by identical inferred V gene, J gene, and CDR3 amino acid sequence. Percentage overlap between repertoires was computed as shared unique clonotypes divided by the size of the smaller repertoire. Richness of each repertoire was evaluated using RTK rarefaction, the Chao1 estimator, and Recon v2.1 estimates of unobserved clonotypes. Not all clones reach the TCRdb copy of this immuneACCESS table, which keeps in-frame sequences only. Checked studies attribute under half of the gap to unresolved V genes and leave the rest unexplained. V and J calls and clone size are given by that table; D and trimming were obtained from the DNA. In all, the sample holds 520,000 or so clones, and around 74% of those were seen once. The ten largest clones capture about an eighth of the sample.

The investigation overall reported the following: Sampling was restricted to blood, and TCR repertoires in tissue are likely to differ from TCR repertoires in blood. Because the study included only a small number of donors, the genetic and exposure-history diversity represented was limited. Based on pairwise subsampling, the degree of clonotype sharing among donors was expected to be affected by sequencing depth.

The chain was built from TRBV2 and TRBJ2-7, with an unclear D gene assignment. The origin of this receptor is a middle-aged woman in good health. Some clones in this sample may be carry-over from other donors' samples. Sequenced input: PBMCs. The DNA sequence reads TGTGCCAGCAGCGCCATGTACGAGCAGTACTTC. This yields the protein CASSAMYEQYF.